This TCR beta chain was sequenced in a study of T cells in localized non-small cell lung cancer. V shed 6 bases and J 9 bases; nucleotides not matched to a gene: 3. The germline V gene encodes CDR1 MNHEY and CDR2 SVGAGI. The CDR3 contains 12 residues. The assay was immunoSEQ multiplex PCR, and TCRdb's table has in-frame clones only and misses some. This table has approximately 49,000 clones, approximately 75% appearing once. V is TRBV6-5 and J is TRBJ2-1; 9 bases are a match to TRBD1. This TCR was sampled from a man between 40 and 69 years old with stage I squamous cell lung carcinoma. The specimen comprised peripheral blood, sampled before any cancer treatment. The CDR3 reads CASRDRGGEQFF. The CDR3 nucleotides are TGTGCCAGCAGGGACAGGGGAGGTGAGCAGTTCTTC.